This T cell receptor (beta chain) was sequenced for a study of blood T cell repertoires in COVID-19. The wider study: Acute and convalescent COVID-19 samples came from the United States, Italy and Spain.

Unmatched junction bases numbered 3, after V lost 8 bases and J lost 1 base. CDR1 WNHNN and CDR2 SYGVQD come from the germline V gene (reference sequence). The CDR3 runs 13 residues. This table comes from immunoSEQ multiplex PCR, and its TCRdb copy is limited to in-frame clones, with some not included. This sample yields approximately 75,000 clones, of which 83% are seen a single time; under 7.5% belongs to the top ten. Material: peripheral blood. V and J are TRBV10-1 and TRBJ2-7, with 9 bases identical to TRBD2. This TCR came from a young man with COVID-19, enrolled during active disease. The CDR3 sequence is CASATSGSYEQYF. As DNA, the CDR3 is TGCGCCAGCGCGACTAGCGGATCCTACGAGCAGTACTTC.